What follows are 22 T cell receptor beta chains derived from one specimen sequenced in a study of shared clonotypes between healthy human individuals. CD45RO-negative, CCR7-positively selected cells formed the naive CD8 fraction, excluding terminally differentiated effector memory CD45RA+ cells. The method was immunoSEQ multiplex PCR; TCRdb's version includes in-frame clones alone and lacks a portion of them. The sample yields 1.5 million to 2.5 million clones, roughly 94% seen once. What was sequenced was naive CD8+ T cells sorted from blood. These TCRs come from a man aged 18 to 29 in good health.

J is TRBJ2-1 and V is TRBV30; 10 positions match TRBD2. Germline V lookup: CDR1 GTSNPN, CDR2 SVGIG (reference sequence). The V and J ends lost 2 bases and 10 bases, in that order; junction bases with no gene match: 8. There are 14 residues in the CDR3. The CDR3, as DNA: TGTGCCTGGAGTCCAGCGGGAGGGCCGGGCGAGCAGTTCTTC. Protein: CAWSPAGGPGEQFF.

CDR3 sequence reads: CSVGGQGFHSYEQYF. The DNA of the CDR3 is TGCAGCGTTGGGGGACAGGGCTTCCACTCCTACGAGCAGTACTTC. This rearrangement joins TRBV29-1 to TRBJ2-7; TRBD1 agrees at 9 bases. The length of the CDR3 is 15 residues. With 4 bases clipped from V and 0 bases from J, the junction kept 7 bases outside the gene matches. CDR1 and CDR2 (germline): SQVTM, ANQGSEA.

The CDR3 nucleotides are TGTGCCAGCAGCTTAGAGTTAGAACCCCAGCATTTT. Amino acid sequence: CASSLELEPQHF. The chain carries TRBV7-9 and TRBJ1-5; D remains unclear. Germline assignment: CDR1 SEHNR and CDR2 FQNEAQ (reference sequence). V was trimmed by 1 base and J by 10 bases, leaving 8 bases between them. This CDR3 has 12 residues.

The chain uses TRBV27 and TRBJ2-1; the D is unclear. V lost 5 bases and J lost 3, with 11 bases in between. Germline assignment: CDR1 MNHEY and CDR2 SMNVEV (reference sequence). The CDR3 is made up of 14 amino acids. CDR3 region: CASSTTGRYNEQFF. CDR3 DNA: TGTGCCAGCAGTACCACGGGCCGCTACAATGAGCAGTTCTTC.

The CDR3 region is CASSRVVTSYSGNEQFF. CDR3 sequence (DNA): TGCGCCAGCAGTAGGGTGGTGACTAGTTATTCGGGCAATGAGCAGTTCTTC. This chain connects TRBV4-3 to TRBJ2-1; tentatively, D is TRBD2 (6 bases). The CDR3 spans 17 residues. Germline V CDR1 and CDR2: LGHNA, YSLEER. Between the trimmed V and J ends, which lost 6 bases and 6 bases, there was a span of 24 bases.

This rearrangement joins TRBV6-1 to TRBJ1-2, with 10 bases lining up with TRBD1. V shed 1 base and J 0 bases; nucleotides not matched to a gene: 5. This CDR3 spans 17 amino acids. CDR1 is MNHNS and CDR2 is SASEGT in the germline V gene. The chain's CDR3 is CASSEVGQGTSNYGYTF. The DNA of the CDR3 is TGTGCCAGCAGTGAAGTGGGACAGGGGACTTCTAACTATGGCTACACCTTC.

The rearrangement joins TRBV4-1 to TRBJ2-1, with a possible D match to TRBD1 (6 bases). Germline V gene lookup returns CDR1 MGHRA and CDR2 YSYEKL. Trimming stripped 3 bases from V and 10 bases from J, with 19 bases between. The CDR3 runs 15 residues. CDR3 loop: CASSQSGTNVYEQFF. The CDR3 DNA reads as TGCGCCAGCAGCCAGTCCGGGACAAATGTGTACGAGCAGTTCTTC.

The count of this clone is one. The chain is built from TRBV9 and TRBJ2-1, with D unresolved. This CDR3 region has 16 residues. Trimming shortened V by 1 base and J by 5 bases, and 16 bases separated the two germline ends. Germline values: CDR1 SGDLS, CDR2 YYNGEE. This chain's CDR3 is CASSVQGSLADNEQFF. The CDR3 DNA sequence: TGTGCCAGCAGCGTACAAGGCTCCTTAGCAGACAATGAGCAGTTCTTC.

This clone was recorded once. V is TRBV4-3 and J is TRBJ2-5; D remains unclear. Between the trimmed V and J ends, which lost 6 bases and 0 bases, there was a span of 11 bases. The germline gives CDR1 LGHNA, CDR2 YSLEER. CDR3 length: 14 amino acids. The CDR3 loop is CASSQSVYQETQYF. The CDR3 coding sequence is TGCGCCAGCAGTCAAAGCGTGTACCAAGAGACCCAGTACTTC.

To note about this clone: Other DNA sequences of this sample code for an identical CDR3. The chain couples TRBV9 to TRBJ1-6, with D possibly matching TRBD1 (5 bases). Deletions cut 0 bases from V and 5 bases from J, with 6 bases between. The CDR3 extends over 14 amino acids. Germline CDR1 and CDR2: SGDLS and YYNGEE. The CDR3 coding sequence is TGTGCCAGCAGCGTAGGAGGGGATAATTCACCCCTCCACTTT. It codes for CASSVGGDNSPLHF.

The J gene is TRBJ1-2, the V gene TRBV5-5; D gene unclear. The CDR3 extends over 12 amino acids. CDR1 is SGHKS and CDR2 is YYEKEE in the germline V gene (reference sequence). The ends were cut back, 3 bases at V and 10 bases at J, with 13 bases in the middle. CDR3 amino acids: CASSYRLGDYTF. The CDR3 bases are TGTGCCAGCAGCTATCGACTAGGAGACTACACCTTC.

As to this clone: The sample has other DNA sequences that encode this CDR3 too. This sequence joins TRBV27 and TRBJ2-7; maybe TRBD1 (6 bases). CDR3 length: 13 residues. The V end lost 3 bases, the J end lost 2 bases, and 8 bases lay between the germline ends. From germline, CDR1 is MNHEY and CDR2 SMNVEV (reference sequence). Written as DNA, the CDR3 is TGTGCCAGCAGTTTCGGACAGACCTACGAGCAGTACTTC. It specifies CASSFGQTYEQYF.

This rearrangement joins TRBV30 to TRBJ2-5; possible D gene TRBD2, 6 bases. Deletions cut 6 bases from V and 2 bases from J, with 13 bases between. In germline, CDR1 is GTSNPN, CDR2 SVGIG (reference sequence). CDR3 length: 13 amino acids. The CDR3 DNA reads TGTGCCTGTGCGGGGCCGGGGCAAGAGACCCAGTACTTC. Amino acids: CACAGPGQETQYF.

The gene calls are TRBV23-1 and TRBJ1-1; perhaps TRBD1 as D (5 bases). TRBV23-1 belongs to the ORF category, with a function that is uncertain. The V end lost 0 bases, the J end lost 1 base, and 15 bases lay between the germline ends. The CDR3 is 17 amino acids. The CDR3 DNA reads as TGCGCCAGCAGTCAATCGGACAAAGGAGGGGAGAACACTGAAGCTTTCTTT. Its protein is CASSQSDKGGENTEAFF.

This chain links TRBV10-2 with TRBJ2-6; possibly TRBD2 for D (6 bases). Trimming removed 6 bases from V and 2 bases from J, with 11 bases in between. The germline V gene has CDR1 WSHSY and CDR2 SAAADI. The CDR3 is 15 residues long. The CDR3 DNA follows: TGCGCCAGCAGAAGCCCGGGGGCTGGGGCCAACGTCCTGACTTTC. Amino acids: CASRSPGAGANVLTF.

The chain carries TRBV25-1 and TRBJ2-2; D unresolved. Trimming cost V 0 bases and J 2 bases, with 7 bases left between them. The CDR3 covers 15 residues. Germline V gene data show CDR1 as MGHDK and CDR2 as SYGVNS. Here the CDR3 reads CASSEYERNTGELFF. CDR3 sequence (DNA): TGTGCCAGCAGTGAATATGAGCGAAACACCGGGGAGCTGTTTTTT.

V gene TRBV11-2 combines with J gene TRBJ2-1; 16 bases fit TRBD2. J was trimmed by 9 bases and V by 7 bases; bases with no gene match: 6. The length of the CDR3 is 15 residues. Germline V gene data show CDR1 as SGHAT and CDR2 as FQNNGV. CDR3 protein: CASTQGTSGRGEQFF. DNA of the CDR3: TGTGCCAGCACCCAAGGGACTAGCGGGAGGGGTGAGCAGTTCTTC. The variable domain in full, with the rest retrieved from reference TRBV11-2 and TRBJ2-1, is EAGVAQSPRYKIIEKRQSVAFWCNPISGHATLYWYQQILGQGPKLLIQFQNNGVVDDSQLPKDRFSAERLKGVDSTLKIQPAKLEDSAVYLCASTQGTSGRGEQFFGPGTRLTVL.

The chain combines TRBV28 with TRBJ2-5; the D is unclear. Germline V gives CDR1 MDHEN, CDR2 SYDVKM. The CDR3 covers 14 residues. Trimming took 7 bases from V and 4 from J, leaving 16 bases between them. This chain's CDR3 is CASTPPGLGETQYF. The CDR3 coding sequence is TGTGCCAGCACTCCCCCGGGCCTGGGAGAGACCCAGTACTTC.

The chain links TRBV10-2 to TRBJ2-3; D possibly uses TRBD1 or TRBD2 (5 bases each). The V gene lost 7 bases and the J gene lost 9 bases, with 17 bases spanning the gap. CDR1 and CDR2 (germline): WSHSY, SAAADI. The CDR3 has 13 residues. The CDR3 coding sequence is TGCGCCAGCAATATGGACCGGGGCGACACGCAGTATTTT. Amino acid sequence: CASNMDRGDTQYF.

V and J are TRBV29-1 and TRBJ2-2; D is unresolved. CDR3 length: 12 residues. Trimming removed 4 bases at V and 7 bases at J, with 10 bases between. In germline, CDR1 is SQVTM, CDR2 ANQGSEA. CDR3 sequence (DNA): TGCAGCGTTGGTAATTTCGGCGGGGAGCTGTTTTTT. Amino acid sequence: CSVGNFGGELFF.

V usage is TRBV5-1 and J usage is TRBJ1-1, with 12 positions matching TRBD1. After removal of 3 bases from V and 4 bases from J, the junction contained 7 bases not matched to a gene. The germline gives CDR1 SGHRS, CDR2 YFSETQ. This CDR3 has 16 residues. The CDR3 loop is CASSWDRGPLGTEAFF. CDR3 DNA sequence: TGCGCCAGCAGCTGGGACAGGGGGCCCCTGGGCACTGAAGCTTTCTTT.

In the case of this clone: The sample carries other DNA sequences with the same CDR3. This rearrangement joins TRBV5-4 to TRBJ2-3; D not resolved. Germline CDR1 is SGHNT and CDR2 is YYREEE (reference sequence). Trimming shortened V by 2 bases and J by 3 bases, and 4 bases separated the two germline ends. The CDR3 extends over 12 amino acids. The CDR3, as DNA: TGTGCCAGCAGCTTCTGGACAGATACGCAGTATTTT. This translates into CASSFWTDTQYF. Supplemented by reference TRBV5-4 and TRBJ2-3, the full variable domain reads ETGVTQSPTHLIKTRGQQVTLRCSSQSGHNTVSWYQQALGQGPQFIFQYYREEENGRGNFPPRFSGLQFPNYSSELNVNALELDDSALYLCASSFWTDTQYFGPGTRLTVL.